This TCR beta chain originates from a study of blood T cell repertoires in COVID-19. In the study overall: Sites in the United States, Italy and Spain provided acute and convalescent COVID-19 samples.

This table comes from immunoSEQ multiplex PCR, and its TCRdb copy is limited to in-frame clones, with some not included. The sample consists of under 200,000 clones, around 84% of them appearing once. Of note for this clone: Within the sample, other DNA sequences also encode this same CDR3.

Followed longitudinally, the Seattle patients had been enrolled during active infection. Source material: peripheral blood. This TCR derives from a woman between 70 and 85 years old with COVID-19, enrolled during active disease.

This CDR3 is CASSDRQRNTEAFF. The CDR3 region has the DNA TGTGCCAGCAGTGATCGACAGAGGAACACTGAAGCTTTCTTT. The J gene is TRBJ1-1, the V gene TRBV2, with D perhaps matching TRBD1 (5 bases). V lost 3 bases, J lost 1 base, and 9 bases lay in between. The CDR3 has 14 residues. Looked up from germline, CDR1 is SNHLY and CDR2 is FYNNEI. Drawing the rest from reference TRBV2 and TRBJ1-1, the complete variable domain is EPEVTQTPSHQVTQMGQEVILRCVPISNHLYFYWYRQILGQKVEFLVSFYNNEISEKSEIFDDQFSVERPDGSNFTLKIRSTKLEDSAMYFCASSDRQRNTEAFFGQGTRLTVV.